A single T cell receptor beta chain is shown here with its context. The sample belongs to a study of identical twins. Looked up from germline, CDR1 is MNHEY and CDR2 is SVGAGI. The CDR3 is made up of 15 amino acids. The V gene lost 2 bases and the J gene lost 1 base, with 11 bases spanning the gap. TCRdb re-derived calls from the 5' RACE reads in MiXCR, one entry per CDR3 protein. In the table there are 1.5 million to 2 million distinct CDR3 sequences, around 29% of which are singletons. Sequencing was done on a sample of cord blood. This clonotype was obtained from a newborn girl in good health. The chain uses TRBV6-5 and TRBJ1-2; no clear D. The CDR3 is CASSYQPNSNYGYTF. CDR3 sequence (DNA): TGTGCCAGCAGTTACCAACCCAACAGTAACTATGGCTACACCTTC.